A selection of T cell receptor beta chains follows, all from one sample in a study of cytomegalovirus exposure and HLA in healthy donors. Only in-frame clones appear in the TCRdb table, and some are missing; sequencing was by immunoSEQ multiplex PCR. The data show 95,000 to 130,000 clones, with roughly 69% seen just once and over 8.5% held by the top ten. The sample taken for sequencing was PBMCs. All receptors derive from a woman aged 40 to 50 in good health and CMV-seropositive. The CDR3 runs from the conserved cysteine through the conserved F or W. The D gene is left open where the match is weak. Clone size is shown for a subset of rows, as once, few, many or a class of expanded clone.

V gene: TRBV7-8; D gene: TRBD2; J gene: TRBJ2-7; clone size: -; CDR3 DNA: TGTGCCAGCAGCTTCCCGGGACTAGCGGGAGGAATCCACGAGCAGTACTTC; CDR3 protein: CASSFPGLAGGIHEQYF
V gene: TRBV18; D gene: -; J gene: TRBJ2-7; clone size: -; CDR3 DNA: TGTGCCAGCTCACCCTCGAGTGGCGAGCAGTACTTC; CDR3 protein: CASSPSSGEQYF
V gene: TRBV6-5; D gene: TRBD2; J gene: TRBJ2-7; clone size: -; CDR3 DNA: TGTGCCAGCAGCCCCCCGACTAGCGCGTACGAGCAGTACTTC; CDR3 protein: CASSPPTSAYEQYF
V gene: TRBV4-1; D gene: -; J gene: TRBJ2-3; clone size: -; CDR3 DNA: TGCGCCAGCAGCCAAGCCCCGGGGACAGATACGCAGTATTTT; CDR3 protein: CASSQAPGTDTQYF
V gene: TRBV4-3; D gene: TRBD1; J gene: TRBJ2-3; clone size: -; CDR3 DNA: TGCGCCAGCAGCCGGGGACAGGGCTCCACAGATACGCAGTATTTT; CDR3 protein: CASSRGQGSTDTQYF
V gene: TRBV19; D gene: TRBD1; J gene: TRBJ2-1; clone size: few; CDR3 DNA: TGTGCCAGTATGCCACCCCAGGGGGATCGCACCTACAATGAGCAGTTCTTC; CDR3 protein: CASMPPQGDRTYNEQFF
V gene: TRBV6-4; D gene: TRBD2; J gene: TRBJ2-1; clone size: -; CDR3 DNA: TGTGCCAGCAGTGAGGGGCGGGCGGGAGACAATGAGCAGTTCTTC; CDR3 protein: CASSEGRAGDNEQFF
V gene: TRBV9; D gene: -; J gene: TRBJ2-7; clone size: once; CDR3 DNA: TGTGCCAGCACGCGTACAGTCACCTCCTACGAGCAGTACTTC; CDR3 protein: CASTRTVTSYEQYF
V gene: TRBV7-3; D gene: TRBD1; J gene: TRBJ2-7; clone size: -; CDR3 DNA: TGTGCCAGCAGCTTGGCAGGGGGCGTCAACGAGCAGTACTTC; CDR3 protein: CASSLAGGVNEQYF
V gene: TRBV28; D gene: -; J gene: TRBJ1-2; clone size: -; CDR3 DNA: TGTGCCAGCAGTTTTACCGACCCAGGGTTGGATGGCTACACCTTC; CDR3 protein: CASSFTDPGLDGYTF
V gene: TRBV29-1; D gene: -; J gene: TRBJ2-5; clone size: -; CDR3 DNA: TGCAGCGTTGCCCTAGTCAGGGGAGAGACCCAGTACTTC; CDR3 protein: CSVALVRGETQYF
V gene: TRBV19; D gene: TRBD1; J gene: TRBJ1-2; clone size: -; CDR3 DNA: TGTGCCAGTAGTACCACAGGGACAGGGTCTTATGGCTACACCTTC; CDR3 protein: CASSTTGTGSYGYTF
V gene: TRBV7-3; D gene: TRBD2; J gene: TRBJ2-5; clone size: few; CDR3 DNA: TGTGCCAGCAGCTCGACTAGCGGGGAAGAGACCCAGTACTTC; CDR3 protein: CASSSTSGEETQYF
V gene: TRBV15; D gene: -; J gene: TRBJ2-7; clone size: few; CDR3 DNA: TGTGCCACCAGCAGAGGAGCCGAGCAGTACTTC; CDR3 protein: CATSRGAEQYF
V gene: TRBV14; D gene: -; J gene: TRBJ2-1; clone size: -; CDR3 DNA: TGTGCCAGCAGCCCTTTGGTCGAGGGCTACAATGAGCAGTTCTTC; CDR3 protein: CASSPLVEGYNEQFF
V gene: TRBV6-6; D gene: TRBD2; J gene: TRBJ2-1; clone size: -; CDR3 DNA: TGTGCCAGCAGTCCCCGACTAGCTCTTACTGGGCATGAGCAGTTCTTC; CDR3 protein: CASSPRLALTGHEQFF
V gene: TRBV4-1; D gene: TRBD2; J gene: TRBJ2-3; clone size: -; CDR3 DNA: TGCGCCAGCAGCCAAGAGCAGCGGGGCCCAACAAGTACGCAGTATTTT; CDR3 protein: CASSQEQRGPTSTQYF
V gene: TRBV12-5; D gene: TRBD2; J gene: TRBJ2-1; clone size: few; CDR3 DNA: TGTGCTAGTGGTTGGGACTACAGCTCCTACAATGAGCAGTTCTTC; CDR3 protein: CASGWDYSSYNEQFF
V gene: TRBV28; D gene: -; J gene: TRBJ1-3; clone size: -; CDR3 DNA: TGTGCCAGCAGTTTGGTGGGGCTGAACACCATATATTTT; CDR3 protein: CASSLVGLNTIYF
V gene: TRBV7-2; D gene: -; J gene: TRBJ1-1; clone size: -; CDR3 DNA: TGTGCCAGCAGCTTTGCGTCTTCGAGAATTAGCGCTGAAGCTTTCTTT; CDR3 protein: CASSFASSRISAEAFF
V gene: TRBV13; D gene: -; J gene: TRBJ2-7; clone size: few; CDR3 DNA: TGTGCCAGCAGCTTGCTTACAGGTGGTCCGTACTTC; CDR3 protein: CASSLLTGGPYF
V gene: TRBV27; D gene: -; J gene: TRBJ2-1; clone size: -; CDR3 DNA: TGTGCCAGCAGTTTCGTGAGCTCCTACAATGAGCAGTTCTTC; CDR3 protein: CASSFVSSYNEQFF
V gene: TRBV19; D gene: -; J gene: TRBJ2-1; clone size: -; CDR3 DNA: TGTGCCAGTAGTATCAGATTACTAGGATCCTATGAGCAGTTCTTC; CDR3 protein: CASSIRLLGSYEQFF
V gene: TRBV7-9; D gene: -; J gene: TRBJ1-4; clone size: -; CDR3 DNA: TGTGCCAGCAGCCAAACGGGGGGTTGGGAAAAACTGTTTTTT; CDR3 protein: CASSQTGGWEKLFF
V gene: TRBV4-3; D gene: TRBD2; J gene: TRBJ2-3; clone size: -; CDR3 DNA: TGCGCCAGCAGCCAGAGACTAGCGCTCACAGATACGCAGTATTTT; CDR3 protein: CASSQRLALTDTQYF
V gene: TRBV6-6; D gene: TRBD1; J gene: TRBJ2-7; clone size: once; CDR3 DNA: TGTGCCAGCAGTCCGGGACAGAACTACGAGCAGTACTTC; CDR3 protein: CASSPGQNYEQYF
V gene: TRBV28; D gene: -; J gene: TRBJ1-1; clone size: -; CDR3 DNA: TGTGCCAGCAAAGTAGACACTGAAGCTTTCTTT; CDR3 protein: CASKVDTEAFF
V gene: TRBV12-5; D gene: -; J gene: TRBJ1-1; clone size: -; CDR3 DNA: TGTGCTAGTGGTTTGGCCCCAGGATGGGACACTGAAGCTTTCTTT; CDR3 protein: CASGLAPGWDTEAFF
V gene: TRBV5-5; D gene: -; J gene: TRBJ2-1; clone size: few; CDR3 DNA: TGTGCCAGCAGCCTATCTTGGGAGCGTACGCAGTTCTTC; CDR3 protein: CASSLSWERTQFF
V gene: TRBV28; D gene: -; J gene: TRBJ1-1; clone size: -; CDR3 DNA: TGTGCCAGCAGTTTAACCCGCCAGGAGAACACTGAAGCTTTCTTT; CDR3 protein: CASSLTRQENTEAFF
V gene: TRBV19; D gene: TRBD2; J gene: TRBJ2-3; clone size: -; CDR3 DNA: TGTGCCAGTACCCTCAGTGTTGGGCTAGCGGGAGATGGTACGCAGTATTTT; CDR3 protein: CASTLSVGLAGDGTQYF
V gene: TRBV27; D gene: -; J gene: TRBJ1-5; clone size: few; CDR3 DNA: TGTGCCAGCAGTTTTCGACAGGCCAATCAGCCCCAGCATTTT; CDR3 protein: CASSFRQANQPQHF
V gene: TRBV7-9; D gene: -; J gene: TRBJ2-7; clone size: -; CDR3 DNA: TGTGCCAGCAGCTTAAGTCTGGCGGCCTACGAGCAGTACTTC; CDR3 protein: CASSLSLAAYEQYF
V gene: TRBV27; D gene: -; J gene: TRBJ2-1; clone size: -; CDR3 DNA: TGTGCCAGCAGTTTTCAAGGACAGTTTATAGGGTCTAAGGATGAGCAGTTCTTC; CDR3 protein: CASSFQGQFIGSKDEQFF
V gene: TRBV5-1; D gene: TRBD2; J gene: TRBJ2-3; clone size: -; CDR3 DNA: TGCGCCAGCAGCCCTTCAGCGGGAGGGTACACAGATACGCAGTATTTT; CDR3 protein: CASSPSAGGYTDTQYF
V gene: TRBV9; D gene: -; J gene: TRBJ2-3; clone size: few; CDR3 DNA: TGTGCCAGCAGCGTAGAATCGAGGGAGACAGATACGCAGTATTTT; CDR3 protein: CASSVESRETDTQYF
V gene: TRBV7-9; D gene: TRBD1; J gene: TRBJ1-2; clone size: -; CDR3 DNA: TGTGCCAGCAGCTCACACCGGCTGGACAGGGGAAATGGCTACACCTTC; CDR3 protein: CASSSHRLDRGNGYTF
V gene: TRBV7-6; D gene: TRBD1; J gene: TRBJ2-7; clone size: -; CDR3 DNA: TGTGCCAGCAGCCCACCGGGACAGGGATCCTACGAGCAGTACTTC; CDR3 protein: CASSPPGQGSYEQYF